This TCR beta chain was documented in a study of blood T cell repertoires in COVID-19. As for the study in general: There were acute and convalescent COVID-19 samples, and they came from the United States, Italy and Spain. PBMCs, B-cell-depleted T cells, or T cells were the source of the cDNA or gDNA that made up the material.

CDR3 length: 14 amino acids. V shed 4 bases and J 4 bases; nucleotides not matched to a gene: 7. Looked up from germline, CDR1 is LNHDA and CDR2 is SQIVND (reference sequence). Authors' methods: Amplifying reference gene primers gave estimates of nucleated cell counts. The repertoire was sequenced with immunoSEQ multiplex PCR; TCRdb's copy has only in-frame clones and lacks some. V and J calls plus clone size are reproduced from that table; the DNA served to infer D and trimming. The sample includes under 100,000 clones, more than 75% of them seen just once. The sequence was obtained from a human donor in a cohort sampled during active COVID-19. Sequenced input: peripheral blood. This chain joins TRBV19 and TRBJ2-7; 7 bases map to TRBD1. The CDR3 sequence: CASSNRQGLYEQYF. Written as DNA, the CDR3 is TGTGCCAGTAGTAACCGACAGGGTCTGTACGAGCAGTACTTC.